Below are 7 T cell receptor beta chains sequenced from a single sample in a study of CDR3 diversity in severe acne. TCRdb called the PCR reads again in MiXCR, with one record for every CDR3 protein. The sample holds over 85,000 distinct CDR3 sequences, roughly half seen once. The source material was blood. The source of these receptors is a male donor with acne.

The V call is TRBV4-3, the J call TRBJ2-5; D is ambiguous. From germline, CDR1 is LGHNA and CDR2 YSLEER. The CDR3 totals 18 residues. Between the trimmed V and J ends, which lost 0 bases and 5 bases, there was a span of 22 bases. This CDR3 is CASSQDIPGASKRETQYF. The CDR3, as DNA: TGCGCCAGCAGCCAAGATATCCCTGGCGCCAGCAAGAGGGAGACCCAGTACTTC.

Details on this clonotype: A much larger clone lies a single base off, so this may be a read error. In this CDR3 the conserved last residue, phenylalanine or tryptophan, is missing, so a read error is likely. V and J are TRBV6-5 and TRBJ2-7, with D unclear. V was trimmed by 7 bases and J by 0 bases, leaving 16 bases between them. This CDR3 contains 15 residues. The germline CDR1 and CDR2 sequences are MNHEY and SVGAGI. CDR3 coding DNA: TGTGCCAGCACCCTCTTAGGTGGCAGCTCCTACGAGCAGTACCTC. Translation gives CASTLLGGSSYEQYL.

The chain carries TRBV25-1 and TRBJ2-2; 8 bases are a match to TRBD2. This CDR3 region has 18 residues. Germline CDR1 and CDR2: MGHDK and SYGVNS. Trimming removed 4 bases from V and 4 bases from J; junction bases left unmatched: 14. In DNA, the CDR3 is TGTGCCAGCAGTGGTACTAACGGGAGGGCCAGTAGCACCGGGGAGCTGTTTTTT. It is translated as CASSGTNGRASSTGELFF.

Of note for this clonotype: The germline gene is not matched at one end of the junction; a read error may be the cause. The rearrangement links TRBV9 to TRBJ2-7; weak D call: TRBD1 (6 bases). Germline CDR1 is SGDLS and CDR2 is YYNGEE. The CDR3 runs to 14 residues. The chain's CDR3 is CASSVADSSHEQYF. For the CDR3, the DNA is TGTGCCAGCAGCGTAGCGGACAGCTCCCACGAGCAGTACTTC.

The chain links TRBV25-1 to TRBJ2-7; TRBD2 agrees at 11 bases. CDR3 size: 14 residues. V shed 4 bases and J 4 bases; nucleotides not matched to a gene: 3. Germline lookup yields CDR1 MGHDK and CDR2 SYGVNS. This chain's CDR3 is CASSGTSGGYEQYF. The CDR3 DNA reads as TGTGCCAGCAGTGGCACTAGCGGGGGTTACGAGCAGTACTTC.

This clonotype was found many times. The rearrangement joins TRBV28 to TRBJ1-4; no firm D call. V lost 6 bases to trimming and J lost 6 bases, with 8 bases between them. The germline CDR1 and CDR2 sequences are MDHEN and SYDVKM. The CDR3 extends over 12 amino acids. The CDR3 sequence: CASSPVYEKLFF. The CDR3 region has the DNA TGTGCCAGCAGCCCTGTGTATGAAAAACTGTTTTTT.

The J gene is TRBJ2-1, the V gene TRBV9; 9 bases are shared with TRBD2. Germline CDR1 SGDLS, CDR2 YYNGEE. With V trimmed by 4 bases and J by 2 bases, 16 bases remained unmatched. The CDR3 spans 19 residues. CDR3 sequence (DNA): TGTGCCAGCAGCCAGTACGTTAGCGGGAGTATATTACCCTACAATGAGCAGTTCTTC. Translating it yields CASSQYVSGSILPYNEQFF.